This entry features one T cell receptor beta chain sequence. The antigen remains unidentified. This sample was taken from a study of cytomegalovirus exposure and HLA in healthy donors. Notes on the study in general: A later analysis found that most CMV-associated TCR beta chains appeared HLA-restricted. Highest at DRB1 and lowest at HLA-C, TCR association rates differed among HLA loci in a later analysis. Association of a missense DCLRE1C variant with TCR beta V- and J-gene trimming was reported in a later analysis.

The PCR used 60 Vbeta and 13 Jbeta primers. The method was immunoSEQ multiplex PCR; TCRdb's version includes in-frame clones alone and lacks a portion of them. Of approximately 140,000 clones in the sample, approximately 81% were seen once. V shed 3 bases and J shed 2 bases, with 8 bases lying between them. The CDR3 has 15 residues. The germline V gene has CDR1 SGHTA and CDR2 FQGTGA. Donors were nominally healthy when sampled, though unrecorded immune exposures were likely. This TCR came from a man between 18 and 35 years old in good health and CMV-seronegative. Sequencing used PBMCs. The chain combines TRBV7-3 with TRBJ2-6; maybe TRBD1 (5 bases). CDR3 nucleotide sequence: TGTGCCAGCAGCTTCACAGGTCCTGGGGCCAACGTCCTGACTTTC. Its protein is CASSFTGPGANVLTF.